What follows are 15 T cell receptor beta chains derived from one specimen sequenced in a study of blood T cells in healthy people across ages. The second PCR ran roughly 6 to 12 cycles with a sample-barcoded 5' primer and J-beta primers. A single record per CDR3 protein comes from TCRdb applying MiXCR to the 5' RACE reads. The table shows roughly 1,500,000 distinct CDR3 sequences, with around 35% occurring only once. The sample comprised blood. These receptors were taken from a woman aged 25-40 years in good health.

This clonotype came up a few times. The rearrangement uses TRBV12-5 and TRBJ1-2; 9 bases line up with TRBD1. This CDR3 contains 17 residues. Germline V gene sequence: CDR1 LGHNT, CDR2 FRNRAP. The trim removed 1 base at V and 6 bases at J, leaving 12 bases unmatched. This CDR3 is CASGLDDPIQGADGYTF. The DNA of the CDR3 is TGTGCTAGTGGTTTGGACGACCCAATACAGGGGGCAGATGGCTACACCTTC.

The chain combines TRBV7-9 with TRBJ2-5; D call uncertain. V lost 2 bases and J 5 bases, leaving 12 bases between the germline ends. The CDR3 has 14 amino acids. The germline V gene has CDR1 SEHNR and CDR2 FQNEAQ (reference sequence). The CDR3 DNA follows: TGTGCCAGCAGCTTAACTTCAGAAGGGGAGACCCAGTACTTC. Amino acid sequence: CASSLTSEGETQYF.

The CDR3 sequence: CASSSRTGAGYEQYF. As DNA, the CDR3 is TGTGCCAGCAGTTCAAGGACAGGGGCGGGGTACGAGCAGTACTTC. The gene calls are TRBV6-1 and TRBJ2-5, with TRBD1 identical over 9 bases. The J call may not be correct, given that the DNA end is closer to TRBJ2-7. The CDR3 has 15 amino acids. Germline V lookup: CDR1 MNHNS, CDR2 SASEGT.

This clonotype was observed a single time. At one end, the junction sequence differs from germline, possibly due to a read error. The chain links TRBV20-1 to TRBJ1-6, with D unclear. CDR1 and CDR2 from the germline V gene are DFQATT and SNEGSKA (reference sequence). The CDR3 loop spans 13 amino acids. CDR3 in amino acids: CSARAATRSPLHF. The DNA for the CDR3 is TGCAGTGCCAGAGCAGCGACTCGGTCACCCCTCCACTTT.

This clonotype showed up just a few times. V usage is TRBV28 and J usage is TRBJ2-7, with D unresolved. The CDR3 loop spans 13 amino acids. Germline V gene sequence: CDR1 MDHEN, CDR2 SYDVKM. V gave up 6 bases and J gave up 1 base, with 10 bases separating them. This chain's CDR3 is CASRSTVSYEQYF. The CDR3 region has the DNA TGTGCCAGCAGATCGACGGTATCCTACGAGCAGTACTTC.

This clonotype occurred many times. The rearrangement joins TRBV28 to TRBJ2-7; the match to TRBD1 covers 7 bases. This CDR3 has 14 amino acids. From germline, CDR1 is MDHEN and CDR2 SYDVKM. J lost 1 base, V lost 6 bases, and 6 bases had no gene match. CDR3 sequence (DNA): TGTGCCAGCAGGTCGACAGGGTCTTCCTACGAGCAGTACTTC. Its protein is CASRSTGSSYEQYF.

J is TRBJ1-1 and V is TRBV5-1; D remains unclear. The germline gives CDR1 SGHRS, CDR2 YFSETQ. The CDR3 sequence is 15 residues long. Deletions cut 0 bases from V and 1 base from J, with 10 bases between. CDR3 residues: CASSLEAARNTEAFF. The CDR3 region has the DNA TGCGCCAGCAGCTTGGAGGCGGCTAGGAACACTGAAGCTTTCTTT.

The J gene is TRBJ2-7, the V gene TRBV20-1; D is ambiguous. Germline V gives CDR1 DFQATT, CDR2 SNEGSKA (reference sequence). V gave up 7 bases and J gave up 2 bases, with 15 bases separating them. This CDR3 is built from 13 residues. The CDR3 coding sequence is TGCAGTGGCCAACGGTGGGATACCTACGAGCAGTACTTC. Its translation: CSGQRWDTYEQYF.

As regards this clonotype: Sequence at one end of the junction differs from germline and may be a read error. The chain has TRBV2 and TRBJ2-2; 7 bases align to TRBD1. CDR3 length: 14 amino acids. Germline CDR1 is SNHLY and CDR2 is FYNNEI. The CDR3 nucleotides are TGTGCCAGCAGGGGGGACAGTCTCACCGGGGAGCGGTTTTTT. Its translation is CASRGDSLTGERFF.

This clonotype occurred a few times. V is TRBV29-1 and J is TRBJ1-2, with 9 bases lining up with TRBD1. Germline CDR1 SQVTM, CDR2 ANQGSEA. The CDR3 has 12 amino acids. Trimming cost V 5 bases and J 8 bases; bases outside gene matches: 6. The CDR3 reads CSVWGQGDGYTF. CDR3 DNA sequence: TGCAGCGTTTGGGGACAGGGTGACGGCTACACCTTC.

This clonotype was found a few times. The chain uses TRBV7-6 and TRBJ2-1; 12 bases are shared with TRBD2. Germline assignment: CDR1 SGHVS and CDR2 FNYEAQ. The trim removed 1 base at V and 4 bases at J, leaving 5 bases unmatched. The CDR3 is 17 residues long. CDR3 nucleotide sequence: TGTGCCAGCAGCTTAGTCCCTACTAGCGGGGGGTACAATGAGCAGTTCTTC. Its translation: CASSLVPTSGGYNEQFF.

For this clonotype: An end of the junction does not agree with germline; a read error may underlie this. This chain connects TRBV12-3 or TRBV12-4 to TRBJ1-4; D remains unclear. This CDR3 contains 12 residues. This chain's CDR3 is CASSFRGEKRFF. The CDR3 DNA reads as TGTGCCAGCAGTTTCCGTGGTGAAAAACGGTTTTTT.

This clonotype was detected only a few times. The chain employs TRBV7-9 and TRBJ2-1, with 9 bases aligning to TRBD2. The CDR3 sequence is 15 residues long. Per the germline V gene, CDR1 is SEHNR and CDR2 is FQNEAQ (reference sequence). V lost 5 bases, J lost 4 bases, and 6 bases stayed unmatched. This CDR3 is CASSAAGGRYNEQFF. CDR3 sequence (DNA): TGTGCCAGCAGCGCGGCGGGGGGGCGGTACAATGAGCAGTTCTTC.

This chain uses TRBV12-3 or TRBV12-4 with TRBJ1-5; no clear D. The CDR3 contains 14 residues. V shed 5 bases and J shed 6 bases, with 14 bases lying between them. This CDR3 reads CASSLRQSPQPQHF. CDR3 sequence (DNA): TGTGCCAGCAGTCTAAGACAATCGCCTCAGCCCCAGCATTTT.

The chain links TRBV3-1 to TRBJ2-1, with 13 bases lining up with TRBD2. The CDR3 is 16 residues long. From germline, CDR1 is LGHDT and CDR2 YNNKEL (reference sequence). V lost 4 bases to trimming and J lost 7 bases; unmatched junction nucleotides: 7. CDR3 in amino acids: CASSLKALAGGNEQFF. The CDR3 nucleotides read TGTGCCAGCAGCCTAAAAGCACTAGCGGGAGGGAATGAGCAGTTCTTC.